This T cell receptor (beta chain) was sequenced for a study of blood T cell repertoires in COVID-19. Whole-study context: The samples span acute and convalescent COVID-19 from the United States, Italy and Spain. In each case, the material was cDNA or gDNA derived from T cells, B-cell-depleted T cells, or PBMCs.

Method: immunoSEQ multiplex PCR; TCRdb's copy keeps in-frame clones and lacks some. The sample contains 490,000 or so clones, roughly nine tenths of which appear only once. CDR1 and CDR2 (germline): MNHEY, SMNVEV (reference sequence). J was trimmed by 4 bases and V by 3 bases; bases with no gene match: 5. This CDR3 has 15 residues. The chain employs TRBV27 and TRBJ2-7; TRBD1 matches 11 bases. The receptor was isolated from a woman in her sixties or seventies who had recovered from COVID-19. Material for sequencing was PBMCs or T cells enriched from blood (not recorded which). The CDR3 bases are TGTGCCAGCAGTTTGGGGACAGGGGGGTCGTACGAGCAGTACTTC. Protein: CASSLGTGGSYEQYF.